The present entry profiles one TCR beta chain with its context. The target antigen is unknown. CD45RO-negative, CCR7-positively selected cells formed the naive CD8 fraction, excluding terminally differentiated effector memory CD45RA+ cells. Nashville, Tennessee was home to all donors, who were Caucasian adults. The data belong to a study of shared clonotypes between healthy human individuals. Study findings and constraints: Against clonotypes common to all four donors, non-shared ones had lower generation probabilities.

Sequencing was performed with immunoSEQ multiplex PCR; in TCRdb, only in-frame clones are kept and a portion is missing. The table has roughly 2.1 million clones, just over 90% seen once. The CDR3 has 17 residues. Trimming took off 0 bases at V and 1 base at J, with 15 bases between the two ends. Germline CDR1 is MNHEY and CDR2 is SMNVEV (reference sequence). This chain links TRBV27 with TRBJ1-2; no definite D call. This sequence was found in a man aged 18 to 29 in good health. Some clones in this sample may be carry-over from other donors' samples. Input material: naive CD8+ T cells from PBMCs. The CDR3 DNA follows: TGTGCCAGCAGTTTATCGAAGGCCCGCGGGAGTAACTATGGCTACACCTTC. Translated: CASSLSKARGSNYGYTF.